This is a list of T cell receptor beta chains from one sample in a study of cytomegalovirus exposure and HLA in healthy donors. Libraries were prepared by immunoSEQ multiplex PCR; TCRdb keeps only in-frame clonotypes and omits some of them. Of around 130,000 clones listed, around 85% were seen once; the top ten hold roughly 1.8%. The specimen sequenced was PBMCs. The receptors come from a boy aged 5-17 years in good health and CMV-seronegative. CDR3s include the opening cysteine and the closing phenylalanine or tryptophan. D genes are given only for firm matches. Rows may omit the clone size; those that give it use once, few, many or a size class.

abundance: -; d_gene: TRBD1; v_gene: TRBV19; j_gene: TRBJ2-3; CDR3aa: CAGGTGLSDTQYF; CDR3nt: TGTGCCGGAGGGACAGGGCTTAGTGATACGCAGTATTTT
abundance: once; d_gene: -; v_gene: TRBV30; j_gene: TRBJ2-6; CDR3aa: CAWFRGAGRSGANVLTF; CDR3nt: TGTGCCTGGTTTCGGGGCGCGGGAAGGTCTGGGGCCAACGTCCTGACTTTC
abundance: -; d_gene: -; v_gene: TRBV7-2; j_gene: TRBJ1-6; CDR3aa: CASSLDSTRGSTDSPLHF; CDR3nt: TGTGCCAGCAGCCTTGACAGCACTCGTGGGTCTACCGATTCACCCCTCCACTTT
abundance: -; d_gene: -; v_gene: TRBV11-2; j_gene: TRBJ2-7; CDR3aa: CASSLDAVFYEQYF; CDR3nt: TGTGCCAGCAGCTTAGATGCAGTCTTCTACGAGCAGTACTTC
abundance: few; d_gene: -; v_gene: TRBV5-4; j_gene: TRBJ2-6; CDR3aa: CASSFRVAGANVLTF; CDR3nt: TGTGCCAGCAGCTTCCGTGTTGCTGGGGCCAACGTCCTGACTTTC
abundance: -; d_gene: TRBD1; v_gene: TRBV27; j_gene: TRBJ1-2; CDR3aa: CASREGQGGIGYTF; CDR3nt: TGTGCCAGCAGAGAGGGACAGGGCGGAATTGGCTACACCTTC
abundance: -; d_gene: -; v_gene: TRBV5-4; j_gene: TRBJ2-7; CDR3aa: CASSLDRSYEQYF; CDR3nt: TGTGCCAGCAGCTTGGATCGCTCCTACGAGCAGTACTTC
abundance: -; d_gene: TRBD1; v_gene: TRBV6-1; j_gene: TRBJ1-1; CDR3aa: CASSLGQANTEAFF; CDR3nt: TGTGCCAGCAGTTTGGGACAGGCGAACACTGAAGCTTTCTTT
abundance: -; d_gene: TRBD1; v_gene: TRBV19; j_gene: TRBJ2-1; CDR3aa: CASSPVGQSSYNEQFF; CDR3nt: TGTGCCAGTAGTCCCGTGGGACAGAGCTCCTACAATGAGCAGTTCTTC
abundance: few; d_gene: -; v_gene: TRBV6-1; j_gene: TRBJ1-1; CDR3aa: CAAGTGSFF; CDR3nt: TGTGCGGCGGGGACGGGGTCTTTCTTT
abundance: -; d_gene: TRBD1; v_gene: TRBV6-6; j_gene: TRBJ1-4; CDR3aa: CASGTVANEKLFF; CDR3nt: TGTGCCAGCGGGACAGTGGCTAATGAAAAACTGTTTTTT
abundance: -; d_gene: TRBD2; v_gene: TRBV7-2; j_gene: TRBJ2-7; CDR3aa: CASSLDGGRSREQYF; CDR3nt: TGTGCCAGCAGCCTAGATGGCGGGAGGTCGCGCGAGCAGTACTTC
abundance: -; d_gene: TRBD2; v_gene: TRBV7-9; j_gene: TRBJ2-3; CDR3aa: CASSHPTGGPTDTQYF; CDR3nt: TGTGCCAGCAGCCACCCGACGGGAGGGCCGACAGATACGCAGTATTTT
abundance: once; d_gene: TRBD1; v_gene: TRBV5-1; j_gene: TRBJ2-5; CDR3aa: CASSWDRQETQYF; CDR3nt: TGCGCCAGCAGCTGGGACAGACAAGAGACCCAGTACTTC
abundance: -; d_gene: -; v_gene: TRBV5-1; j_gene: TRBJ1-2; CDR3aa: CASSFLGHGLCGYTF; CDR3nt: TGCGCCAGCAGCTTTCTGGGACACGGCCTTTGCGGCTACACCTTC
abundance: once; d_gene: -; v_gene: TRBV29-1; j_gene: TRBJ2-1; CDR3aa: CSVDGGTYNEQFF; CDR3nt: TGCAGCGTTGACGGGGGTACCTACAATGAGCAGTTCTTC
abundance: -; d_gene: TRBD1; v_gene: TRBV18; j_gene: TRBJ1-5; CDR3aa: CASSGTTGDGQPQHF; CDR3nt: TGTGCCAGCTCAGGCACCACAGGGGATGGTCAGCCCCAGCATTTT
abundance: few; d_gene: TRBD1; v_gene: TRBV27; j_gene: TRBJ1-1; CDR3aa: CASSLSIRTGEAFF; CDR3nt: TGTGCCAGCAGTTTATCGATACGGACAGGGGAAGCTTTCTTT
abundance: -; d_gene: -; v_gene: TRBV5-1; j_gene: TRBJ2-7; CDR3aa: CASSLNRGGYEQYF; CDR3nt: TGCGCCAGCAGCTTGAATAGGGGAGGCTACGAGCAGTACTTC
abundance: -; d_gene: TRBD2; v_gene: TRBV5-1; j_gene: TRBJ2-7; CDR3aa: CASSTTSGNYEQYF; CDR3nt: TGCGCCAGCAGCACTACTAGCGGGAACTACGAGCAGTACTTC
abundance: -; d_gene: -; v_gene: TRBV2; j_gene: TRBJ2-5; CDR3aa: CASSEGAWTQYF; CDR3nt: TGTGCCAGCAGTGAAGGGGCTTGGACCCAGTACTTC
abundance: -; d_gene: -; v_gene: TRBV5-4; j_gene: TRBJ2-7; CDR3aa: CASSLQGGYEQYF; CDR3nt: TGTGCCAGCAGCTTGCAAGGGGGCTACGAGCAGTACTTC
abundance: -; d_gene: -; v_gene: TRBV6-5; j_gene: TRBJ1-1; CDR3aa: CASRSRGIAEAFF; CDR3nt: TGTGCCAGCAGATCCAGGGGAATCGCTGAAGCTTTCTTT
abundance: -; d_gene: -; v_gene: TRBV5-1; j_gene: TRBJ1-1; CDR3aa: CASSLSERYTEAFF; CDR3nt: TGCGCCAGCAGCTTGTCTGAGAGATACACTGAAGCTTTCTTT
abundance: -; d_gene: -; v_gene: TRBV20-1; j_gene: TRBJ1-1; CDR3aa: CSARMAGEAFF; CDR3nt: TGCAGTGCTAGGATGGCAGGTGAAGCTTTCTTT
abundance: -; d_gene: TRBD1; v_gene: TRBV9; j_gene: TRBJ2-1; CDR3aa: CASSASTGNLPLYNEQFF; CDR3nt: TGTGCCAGCAGCGCCTCGACAGGGAACCTACCCCTTTACAATGAGCAGTTCTTC
abundance: -; d_gene: TRBD2; v_gene: TRBV6-4; j_gene: TRBJ2-3; CDR3aa: CASKLAGGPTDTQYF; CDR3nt: TGTGCCAGCAAGCTAGCGGGGGGGCCTACAGATACGCAGTATTTT
abundance: few; d_gene: -; v_gene: TRBV7-7; j_gene: TRBJ1-4; CDR3aa: CASSLGRTGEEKLFF; CDR3nt: TGTGCTAGCAGCTTGGGTCGGACGGGAGAGGAAAAACTGTTTTTT
abundance: -; d_gene: -; v_gene: TRBV11-2; j_gene: TRBJ1-1; CDR3aa: CASSFGGEAFF; CDR3nt: TGTGCCAGCAGCTTCGGGGGTGAAGCTTTCTTT
abundance: -; d_gene: -; v_gene: TRBV7-2; j_gene: TRBJ2-2; CDR3aa: CASTHPRGRGNTGELFF; CDR3nt: TGTGCCAGCACCCATCCCAGAGGCAGAGGGAACACCGGGGAGCTGTTTTTT
abundance: -; d_gene: TRBD1; v_gene: TRBV11-2; j_gene: TRBJ2-7; CDR3aa: CASSSPGQGYEQYF; CDR3nt: TGTGCCAGCAGCTCACCGGGACAGGGGTACGAGCAGTACTTC
abundance: -; d_gene: -; v_gene: TRBV4-3; j_gene: TRBJ1-2; CDR3aa: CASSKRGLTGYGYTF; CDR3nt: TGCGCCAGCAGCAAAAGGGGCCTAACCGGCTATGGCTACACCTTC
abundance: -; d_gene: -; v_gene: TRBV30; j_gene: TRBJ2-1; CDR3aa: CAWSVSKLSGVYNEQFF; CDR3nt: TGTGCCTGGAGTGTATCCAAGCTGTCGGGGGTCTACAATGAGCAGTTCTTC
abundance: -; d_gene: -; v_gene: TRBV27; j_gene: TRBJ1-1; CDR3aa: CASTDLKFEGITEAFF; CDR3nt: TGTGCCAGCACGGACCTAAAGTTTGAGGGTATCACTGAAGCTTTCTTT
abundance: -; d_gene: TRBD2; v_gene: TRBV19; j_gene: TRBJ2-1; CDR3aa: CASSIVGAGGNEQFF; CDR3nt: TGTGCCAGTAGTATCGTAGGGGCGGGGGGCAATGAGCAGTTCTTC
abundance: -; d_gene: -; v_gene: TRBV5-1; j_gene: TRBJ2-3; CDR3aa: CASSLVGSGTGDTQYF; CDR3nt: TGCGCCAGCAGCTTGGTCGGGTCAGGGACTGGGGATACGCAGTATTTT
abundance: -; d_gene: -; v_gene: TRBV25-1; j_gene: TRBJ1-2; CDR3aa: CASTTTGGGYTF; CDR3nt: TGTGCCAGCACTACTACGGGGGGTGGCTACACCTTC
abundance: -; d_gene: -; v_gene: TRBV18; j_gene: TRBJ2-1; CDR3aa: CASSFRDEQFF; CDR3nt: TGTGCCAGCTCATTCAGGGATGAGCAGTTCTTC
abundance: -; d_gene: TRBD2; v_gene: TRBV7-3; j_gene: TRBJ2-1; CDR3aa: CASSPSGSYSYNEQFF; CDR3nt: TGTGCCAGCAGCCCTAGCGGGAGCTACTCCTACAATGAGCAGTTCTTC
abundance: -; d_gene: -; v_gene: TRBV25-1; j_gene: TRBJ2-5; CDR3aa: CASSVQRSFQETQYF; CDR3nt: TGTGCCAGCAGTGTCCAGCGGAGCTTCCAAGAGACCCAGTACTTC
abundance: once; d_gene: -; v_gene: TRBV9; j_gene: TRBJ2-5; CDR3aa: CAGSSSQGGTETQYF; CDR3nt: TGTGCCGGCAGCTCATCCCAGGGGGGTACAGAGACCCAGTACTTC
abundance: -; d_gene: TRBD1; v_gene: TRBV6-1; j_gene: TRBJ1-1; CDR3aa: CASSGNRGTEAFF; CDR3nt: TGTGCCAGCAGTGGAAACAGGGGCACTGAAGCTTTCTTT
abundance: -; d_gene: -; v_gene: TRBV7-9; j_gene: TRBJ1-2; CDR3aa: CASGSSGSDYGYTF; CDR3nt: TGTGCCAGCGGCTCTAGTGGGTCAGACTATGGCTACACCTTC
abundance: -; d_gene: -; v_gene: TRBV27; j_gene: TRBJ1-4; CDR3aa: CASSLITGTFEKLFF; CDR3nt: TGTGCCAGCAGTTTAATTACGGGGACTTTTGAAAAACTGTTTTTT
abundance: -; d_gene: -; v_gene: TRBV21-1; j_gene: TRBJ2-6; CDR3aa: CASSTRDSGANVLTF; CDR3nt: TGTGCCAGCAGCACGAGGGACTCTGGGGCCAACGTCCTGACTTTC
abundance: -; d_gene: TRBD2; v_gene: TRBV18; j_gene: TRBJ2-1; CDR3aa: CASSPPLRGGSNEQFF; CDR3nt: TGTGCCAGCTCACCACCTTTGCGGGGGGGAAGCAATGAGCAGTTCTTC
abundance: -; d_gene: -; v_gene: TRBV4-2; j_gene: TRBJ1-1; CDR3aa: CASSQESRVAEAFF; CDR3nt: TGTGCCAGCAGCCAAGAAAGCAGGGTCGCTGAAGCTTTCTTT
abundance: -; d_gene: TRBD1; v_gene: TRBV10-3; j_gene: TRBJ2-1; CDR3aa: CATKRQGLSEQFF; CDR3nt: TGTGCCACTAAAAGACAGGGTTTGAGTGAGCAGTTCTTC
abundance: -; d_gene: -; v_gene: TRBV7-9; j_gene: TRBJ2-7; CDR3aa: CASSLLGGGSAYEQYF; CDR3nt: TGTGCCAGCAGCTTATTGGGGGGAGGCTCTGCCTACGAGCAGTACTTC